What follows are 28 T cell receptor beta chains derived from one specimen sequenced in a study of blood T cell repertoires in COVID-19. The assay was immunoSEQ multiplex PCR, and TCRdb's table has in-frame clones only and misses some. The repertoire holds fewer than 500,000 clones, with 70% to 90% as singletons. What was sequenced was peripheral blood. All receptors come from a man aged 18 to 30 with COVID-19, enrolled during active disease.

The V and J genes are TRBV29-1 and TRBJ2-7; 8 bases are a match to TRBD1. This CDR3 region has 15 residues. Germline lookup yields CDR1 SQVTM and CDR2 ANQGSEA. With 4 bases clipped from V and 2 bases from J, the junction kept 10 bases outside the gene matches. For the CDR3, the DNA is TGCAGCGTTGGAGATACAGGGGGGATCGCCTACGAGCAGTACTTC. Its protein is CSVGDTGGIAYEQYF.

The rearrangement links TRBV5-4 to TRBJ1-2; weak D call: TRBD1 (5 bases). Germline CDR1 reads SGHNT; CDR2 reads YYREEE (reference sequence). The CDR3 has 16 amino acids. Trimming shortened V by 4 bases and J by 5 bases, and 21 bases separated the two germline ends. This CDR3 is CASSVGDGRVTYGYTF. CDR3 DNA sequence: TGTGCCAGCAGCGTAGGGGATGGCAGGGTCACTTATGGCTACACCTTC. Variable domain in full (rest from reference TRBV5-4 and TRBJ1-2): ETGVTQSPTHLIKTRGQQVTLRCSSQSGHNTVSWYQQALGQGPQFIFQYYREEENGRGNFPPRFSGLQFPNYSSELNVNALELDDSALYLCASSVGDGRVTYGYTFGSGTRLTVV.

Only one count was recorded for this clone. This chain joins TRBV5-4 and TRBJ2-7, with 10 nucleotides matching TRBD2. Germline V lookup: CDR1 SGHNT, CDR2 YYREEE (reference sequence). Trimming cost V 0 bases and J 2 bases; bases outside gene matches: 5. This CDR3 has 16 residues. CDR3 in DNA: TGTGCCAGCAGCTTGGGGAGCGGGAGGGGGGCCTACGAGCAGTACTTC. Translating it yields CASSLGSGRGAYEQYF.

J is TRBJ2-1 and V is TRBV27; 9 bases map to TRBD1. From germline, CDR1 is MNHEY and CDR2 SMNVEV (reference sequence). This CDR3 spans 15 amino acids. The J segment lost 9 bases and the V segment lost 2 bases, leaving 8 bases of the junction unmatched. The CDR3 spells CASSLMSGQGTEQFF. The CDR3 DNA sequence: TGTGCCAGCAGTTTAATGTCGGGACAGGGCACTGAGCAGTTCTTC.

The V and J genes are TRBV3-1 (or the pseudogene TRBV3-2) and TRBJ1-5; possibly TRBD1 for D (6 bases). Germline CDR1 LGHDT, CDR2 YNNKEL (reference sequence). This CDR3 is built from 13 residues. V was shortened by 5 bases and J by 4 bases, with 9 bases between the two germline ends. The CDR3 DNA reads TGTGCCAGCAGCGGACAGCTAAATCAGCCCCAGCATTTT. It codes for CASSGQLNQPQHF.

The genes are TRBV7-8 and TRBJ2-5, with D perhaps TRBD2 (7 bases). Germline V gene sequence: CDR1 SGHVS, CDR2 FQNEAQ. Trimming took off 1 base at V and 4 bases at J, with 19 bases between the two ends. This CDR3 is 17 amino acids long. The CDR3 region has the DNA TGTGCCAGCAGCTTAGACAAGGTTGGGGGGGGCACAGAGACCCAGTACTTC. Translating it yields CASSLDKVGGGTETQYF.

V usage is TRBV7-3 and J usage is TRBJ2-1; a possible D gene is TRBD1 (5 bases). Looked up from germline, CDR1 is SGHTA and CDR2 is FQGTGA. Trimming removed 3 bases from V and 1 base from J, with 13 bases in between. The length of the CDR3 is 16 residues. CDR3 coding DNA: TGTGCCAGCAGCTTTAGGGGATGGGGATCCTACAATGAGCAGTTCTTC. This codes for CASSFRGWGSYNEQFF.

This clone was recorded once. This chain links TRBV4-2 with TRBJ1-5; D uncertain. The germline V and J ends were trimmed by 0 bases and 3 bases, with 12 bases remaining between them. Germline V gene sequence: CDR1 LGHNA, CDR2 YNFKEQ. The CDR3 is 16 amino acids. This CDR3 reads CASSQDETLINQPQHF. The CDR3 DNA reads as TGTGCCAGCAGCCAAGACGAGACTCTAATCAATCAGCCCCAGCATTTT.

The rearrangement uses TRBV7-9 and TRBJ2-4; D possibly corresponds to TRBD2 (6 bases). This CDR3 contains 13 residues. V was shortened by 3 bases and J by 8 bases, with 11 bases between the two germline ends. Germline V gene lookup returns CDR1 SEHNR and CDR2 FQNEAQ (reference sequence). The CDR3 is CASSLTGSDIQYF. CDR3 coding DNA: TGTGCCAGCAGCTTGACCGGGAGTGACATTCAGTACTTC.

This rearrangement joins TRBV27 to TRBJ2-3, with 10 positions matching TRBD1. J gave up 4 bases and V 5 bases, and 9 bases lay outside the gene matches. In germline, CDR1 is MNHEY, CDR2 SMNVEV (reference sequence). This CDR3 has 16 residues. CDR3: CASSHTDRGPPDTQYF. DNA for the CDR3: TGTGCCAGCAGTCATACCGACAGGGGGCCGCCAGATACGCAGTATTTT.

The rearrangement joins TRBV29-1 to TRBJ2-7, with TRBD2 matching over 8 bases. The germline V gene has CDR1 SQVTM and CDR2 ANQGSEA. The CDR3 extends over 12 amino acids. V lost 5 bases to trimming and J lost 4 bases; unmatched junction nucleotides: 4. The CDR3 here is CSVLRGGYEQYF. DNA of the CDR3: TGCAGCGTTTTACGGGGGGGGTACGAGCAGTACTTC.

This clone occurred once. The chain recombines TRBV7-2 with TRBJ2-2, with unresolved D. Trimming pared 5 bases from V and 6 bases from J, leaving 7 bases between. Germline loops: CDR1 SGHTA, CDR2 FQGNSA. CDR3 length equals 12 residues. The DNA for the CDR3 is TGTGCCAGCAGCGCCGAGGCCGGGGAGCTGTTTTTT. Amino acids: CASSAEAGELFF.

The chain joins TRBV19 to TRBJ1-1, with 7 nucleotides matching TRBD1. In germline, CDR1 is LNHDA, CDR2 SQIVND (reference sequence). The CDR3 runs to 13 residues. Trimming at V came to 8 bases and at J to 4 bases, leaving 7 bases not matched to a gene. The CDR3 nucleotides are TGTGCCAGTCGGGCAGGGGGAGGCACTGAAGCTTTCTTT. Translating it yields CASRAGGGTEAFF.

This chain links TRBV4-1 with TRBJ1-2, with 7 bases matching TRBD1. CDR1 and CDR2 (germline): MGHRA, YSYEKL. J gave up 4 bases and V 4 bases, and 9 bases lay outside the gene matches. The CDR3 runs 15 residues. CDR3 sequence (DNA): TGCGCCAGCAGCCTTGAAAGGGGGCGCGTCTATGGCTACACCTTC. This gives the protein CASSLERGRVYGYTF.

The CDR3: CASSNTGTGGLSTEAFF. The DNA of the CDR3 is TGTGCCAGCAGCAACACCGGGACAGGGGGTTTAAGCACTGAAGCTTTCTTT. The rearrangement joins TRBV14 to TRBJ1-1; 11 nucleotides agree with TRBD1. This CDR3 has 17 amino acids. The V gene's germline CDR1 is SGHDN and CDR2 FVKESK. The V and J ends lost 5 bases and 4 bases, in that order; junction bases with no gene match: 12. Supplemented by reference TRBV14 and TRBJ1-1, the full variable domain reads EAGVTQFPSHSVIEKGQTVTLRCDPISGHDNLYWYRRVMGKEIKFLLHFVKESKQDESGMPNNRFLAERTGGTYSTLKVQPAELEDSGVYFCASSNTGTGGLSTEAFFGQGTRLTVV.

This chain uses TRBV2 with TRBJ1-1; maybe TRBD1 (6 bases). The length of the CDR3 is 14 residues. The germline CDR1 and CDR2 sequences are SNHLY and FYNNEI. The V and J ends lost 7 bases and 0 bases respectively, with 12 bases between them. CDR3 in DNA: TGTGCCAGCACCGAGGACAGCATGAACACTGAAGCTTTCTTT. Protein sequence: CASTEDSMNTEAFF.

A single count supports this clone. The junction departs from the called germline gene at one end, perhaps through a read error. V and J are TRBV4-1 and TRBJ2-5; tentative D call: TRBD2 (6 bases). The CDR3 covers 15 residues. The V gene's germline CDR1 is MGHRA and CDR2 YSYEKL. The CDR3 DNA follows: TGCGCTAGCAGCCAAGAGGCGGGGATTTGGGAGACCCAGTACTTC. It specifies CASSQEAGIWETQYF.

V gene TRBV5-1 combines with J gene TRBJ1-3; D remains unclear. Germline V gene data show CDR1 as SGHRS and CDR2 as YFSETQ. V was cut by 3 bases and J by 3 bases, with 16 bases left in between. CDR3 length: 16 amino acids. For the CDR3, the DNA is TGCGCCAGCAGCTGGGCGGCGGGTGAGAGTGGAAACACCATATATTTT. This gives the protein CASSWAAGESGNTIYF.

V gene TRBV19 combines with J gene TRBJ2-1, with a possible D match to TRBD1 (5 bases). Trimming pared 4 bases from V and 0 bases from J, leaving 13 bases between. The CDR3 totals 16 residues. CDR1 and CDR2 from the germline V gene are LNHDA and SQIVND (reference sequence). CDR3 sequence reads: CASSSRPGPSYNEQFF. DNA for the CDR3: TGTGCCAGTAGTAGCCGGCCAGGGCCCTCCTACAATGAGCAGTTCTTC.

This clone has only one observation. The chain links TRBV5-6 to TRBJ1-2, with a possible D match to TRBD1 (5 bases). Trimming took off 4 bases at V and 8 bases at J, with 15 bases between the two ends. Per the germline V gene, CDR1 is SGHDT and CDR2 is YYEEEE. There are 13 residues in the CDR3. The CDR3 coding sequence is TGTGCCAGCAGCCTGCGGGGGTTGTACGGCTACACCTTC. Translation: CASSLRGLYGYTF.

The V gene is TRBV12-3 or TRBV12-4, the J gene TRBJ2-2; no clear D gene. The V and J ends lost 5 bases and 7 bases respectively, with 11 bases between them. The CDR3 has 13 amino acids. The CDR3 loop is CASSPRKHGELFF. The CDR3, as DNA: TGTGCCAGCAGTCCAAGAAAGCACGGGGAGCTGTTTTTT.

The count of this clone is one. V gene TRBV2 combines with J gene TRBJ1-2; 7 bases are a match to TRBD1. Germline loops: CDR1 SNHLY, CDR2 FYNNEI. This CDR3 region has 14 residues. The junction had 10 bases not matched to a gene; V was cut back by 6 bases and J by 6 bases. CDR3 amino acids: CASSQAPGGNGYTF. In DNA form, the CDR3 reads TGTGCCAGCAGCCAGGCGCCAGGGGGTAATGGCTACACCTTC.

The chain carries TRBV7-9 and TRBJ1-1, with 10 bases that match TRBD1. The V gene's germline CDR1 is SEHNR and CDR2 FQNEAQ (reference sequence). The V gene end was trimmed by 5 bases and the J gene end by 4 bases; junction bases not matched to a gene: 4. This CDR3 is built from 14 residues. CDR3 sequence reads: CASSQGQGPTEAFF. The CDR3 nucleotides are TGTGCCAGCAGCCAGGGACAGGGGCCCACTGAAGCTTTCTTT.

The CDR3 loop reads CASSPDTSETQYF. CDR3 DNA: TGTGCCAGCAGTCCGGACACCTCAGAGACCCAGTACTTC. The chain joins TRBV12-3 or TRBV12-4 to TRBJ2-5, with D perhaps TRBD1 (5 bases). The CDR3 is 13 amino acids. Trimming removed 5 bases at V and 4 bases at J, with 11 bases between.

The chain recombines TRBV6-5 with TRBJ2-7, with D possibly being TRBD1 (5 bases). Trimming shortened V by 0 bases and J by 2 bases, and 8 bases separated the two germline ends. Germline V gives CDR1 MNHEY, CDR2 SVGAGI. The CDR3 loop spans 14 amino acids. The CDR3 reads CASSYSGDTYEQYF. The CDR3 bases are TGTGCCAGCAGTTACTCAGGGGATACCTACGAGCAGTACTTC.

This sequence joins TRBV4-1 and TRBJ1-2; maybe TRBD1 (6 bases). This CDR3 is 15 amino acids long. V lost 5 bases, J lost 3 bases, and 16 bases lay in between. From germline, CDR1 is MGHRA and CDR2 YSYEKL. This chain's CDR3 is CASSASTGIYYGYTF. CDR3 DNA: TGCGCCAGCAGCGCTAGTACAGGGATATACTATGGCTACACCTTC.

The V call is TRBV2, the J call TRBJ1-1; 8 nucleotides match TRBD1. The CDR3 contains 12 residues. Unmatched junction bases numbered 4, after V lost 6 bases and J lost 7 bases. The V gene's germline CDR1 is SNHLY and CDR2 FYNNEI. In DNA, the CDR3 is TGTGCCAGCAGCTATGACAGGGGTGAAGCTTTCTTT. This translates into CASSYDRGEAFF.

The CDR3 nucleotides are TGTGCCAGCAGCGTCACCAGCGGGGACCCCAATGAGCAGTTCTTC. It yields the protein CASSVTSGDPNEQFF. This chain joins TRBV9 and TRBJ2-1; the match to TRBD2 covers 7 bases. The junction had 8 bases not matched to a gene; V was cut back by 2 bases and J by 6 bases. This CDR3 region has 15 residues. The germline gives CDR1 SGDLS, CDR2 YYNGEE. Full variable domain (missing parts from reference TRBV9 and TRBJ2-1): DSGVTQTPKHLITATGQRVTLRCSPRSGDLSVYWYQQSLDQGLQFLIQYYNGEERAKGNILERFSAQQFPDLHSELNLSSLELGDSALYFCASSVTSGDPNEQFFGPGTRLTVL.